Following are 22 T cell receptor beta chains from one sample sequenced in a study of response to subunit inactivated influenza vaccine. MiXCR, applied by TCRdb to the RT-PCR reads, yields one record per CDR3 protein. The sample yields 650,000 to 850,000 distinct CDR3 sequences, approximately 15% seen once. Material: PBMCs from blood, obtained around 14 days before vaccination. Receptors originate from a man aged 50 to 59 who received an inactivated influenza vaccine.

This clonotype was seen only a few times. This chain connects TRBV20-1 to TRBJ1-2; D is unresolved. Germline CDR1 DFQATT, CDR2 SNEGSKA (reference sequence). V dropped 0 bases and J dropped 10 bases, with 12 bases sitting between them. This CDR3 contains 12 residues. CDR3 residues: CSARDVRSAYTF. DNA for the CDR3: TGCAGTGCTAGAGATGTCCGGTCGGCCTACACCTTC.

The chain carries TRBV12-3 or TRBV12-4 and TRBJ2-7; D not resolved. V shed 3 bases and J shed 7 bases, with 22 bases lying between them. This CDR3 comprises 16 residues. CDR3 DNA: TGTGCCAGCAGTTTCAGTACACACGGCCCACTAAGGGAGCAGTACTTC. Encoded protein: CASSFSTHGPLREQYF.

Regarding this clonotype: One end of the junction does not line up with germline, which may come from a read error. The genes are TRBV29-1 and TRBJ2-7, with 9 bases that match TRBD1. In germline, CDR1 is SQVTM, CDR2 ANQGSEA. The CDR3 consists of 15 residues. In nucleotides, the CDR3 is TGCAGCGTTGAGGGAGGGACAGGGAGCGCCTACGAGCAGAACTTC. This codes for CSVEGGTGSAYEQNF.

V gene TRBV5-1 combines with J gene TRBJ1-4; possibly TRBD1 for D (5 bases). The CDR3 spans 15 residues. The ends were cut back, 2 bases at V and 8 bases at J, with 16 bases in the middle. CDR1 is SGHRS and CDR2 is YFSETQ in the germline V gene. Here the CDR3 reads CASSFGGGEGEKLFF. The DNA for the CDR3 is TGCGCCAGCAGCTTTGGAGGAGGGGAGGGAGAAAAACTGTTTTTT.

Of note for this clonotype: A read error may produce the germline difference seen at one junction end. The chain has TRBV12-3 or TRBV12-4 and TRBJ2-5, with a tentative D call TRBD2 (6 bases). The length of the CDR3 is 12 residues. CDR3 loop: CASSFETSNQNF. In nucleotides, the CDR3 is TGTGCCAGCAGTTTCGAAACTAGCAACCAGAACTTC.

The sample holds a few counts of this clonotype. This chain uses TRBV6-2 or TRBV6-3 with TRBJ2-1; D ambiguous. This CDR3 is 11 amino acids long. CDR1 and CDR2 (germline): MNHEY, SVGEGT. V lost 8 bases and J 7 bases, leaving 9 bases between the germline ends. In DNA, the CDR3 is TGTGCCAGCGCTGACGTGAATGAGCAGTTCTTC. Its protein product is CASADVNEQFF.

With regard to this clonotype: This may be a read error: a much more frequent sequence differs by one nucleotide. V and J are TRBV20-1 and TRBJ2-7; 8 bases are a match to TRBD2. TRBJ2-1 matches the DNA end more closely, so the J call is doubtful. Germline V gene sequence: CDR1 DFQATT, CDR2 SNEGSKA (reference sequence). The CDR3 spans 14 residues. The CDR3 bases are TGCAGTGCTGGCAGACAAGCGGGAGTCCACGAGCAGTTCTTC. It encodes CSAGRQAGVHEQFF.

The chain is built from TRBV29-1 and TRBJ2-1; TRBD1 is a possible D gene (5 bases). V lost 6 bases and J 6 bases, leaving 15 bases between the germline ends. Germline values: CDR1 SQVTM, CDR2 ANQGSEA. The CDR3 is 13 amino acids. DNA of the CDR3: TGCAGCGTCCCCCTAGGGGTGGGCAATGAGCAGTTCTTC. Residues: CSVPLGVGNEQFF.

The chain couples TRBV19 to TRBJ2-1; TRBD2 might be the D (5 bases). Trimming took 1 base from V and 8 from J, leaving 6 bases between them. CDR1 is LNHDA, CDR2 SQIVND, per germline (reference sequence). The CDR3 is 12 amino acids. The CDR3 reads CASSIVGDEQFF. DNA of the CDR3: TGTGCCAGTAGTATAGTGGGAGATGAGCAGTTCTTC.

CDR3 bases: TGTGCCATCAGTGAGAACGGACAGGTAACAGATACGCAGTATTTT. This gives the protein CAISENGQVTDTQYF. The chain has TRBV10-3 and TRBJ2-3; 7 positions match TRBD1. CDR1 is ENHRY and CDR2 is SYGVKD in the germline V gene. V lost 2 bases to trimming and J lost 3 bases; unmatched junction nucleotides: 5. There are 15 residues in the CDR3.

This clonotype appeared a few times. The chain employs TRBV5-1 and TRBJ2-3, with TRBD1 identical over 7 bases. CDR1 is SGHRS and CDR2 is YFSETQ in the germline V gene. The CDR3 consists of 17 residues. With V trimmed by 4 bases and J by 0 bases, 11 bases remained unmatched. The CDR3 DNA is TGCGCCAGCAGCCGCCTACCCCGGGACAGCAGCACAGATACGCAGTATTTT. Translating it yields CASSRLPRDSSTDTQYF.

This clonotype was found a few times. This rearrangement joins TRBV28 to TRBJ2-1, with 9 bases aligning to TRBD1. The length of the CDR3 is 17 residues. The V segment lost 4 bases and the J segment 0 bases; nucleotides outside the gene matches: 7. Germline values: CDR1 MDHEN, CDR2 SYDVKM. CDR3 nucleotides: TGTGCCAGCAGTTCACCGACAGGGGGAGTCTCCTACAATGAGCAGTTCTTC. This sequence encodes CASSSPTGGVSYNEQFF.

A word on this clonotype: A read error may produce the germline difference seen at one junction end. The chain has TRBV4-1 and TRBJ2-7; D is possibly TRBD2 (6 bases). The CDR3 spans 16 residues. Germline V CDR1 and CDR2: MGHRA, YSYEKL. This chain's CDR3 is CASSKEGTLAGYEQYF. DNA for the CDR3: TGCGCCAGCAGCAAAGAGGGGACTCTTGCCGGGTACGAGCAGTACTTC.

The chain employs TRBV20-1 and TRBJ1-1; weak D call: TRBD1 (6 bases). Germline values: CDR1 DFQATT, CDR2 SNEGSKA (reference sequence). The CDR3 runs to 15 residues. CDR3 residues: CFAREDGTKGAEAFF. The DNA of the CDR3 is TGCTTTGCTAGAGAAGACGGGACAAAAGGGGCTGAAGCTTTCTTT.

This clonotype has at least ten counts. The chain links TRBV25-1 to TRBJ1-1; 8 bases line up with TRBD1. The junction had 3 bases not matched to a gene; V was cut back by 7 bases and J by 5 bases. CDR3 size: 12 residues. CDR1 MGHDK and CDR2 SYGVNS come from the germline V gene. The CDR3 here is CASKTGGTEAFF. As DNA, the CDR3 is TGTGCCAGCAAAACAGGGGGTACTGAAGCTTTCTTT.

The table lists this clonotype with many counts. V and J are TRBV3-1 and TRBJ2-1; TRBD1 agrees at 7 bases. With 4 bases clipped from V and 7 bases from J, the junction kept 10 bases outside the gene matches. This CDR3 contains 15 residues. Germline V gene lookup returns CDR1 LGHDT and CDR2 YNNKEL (reference sequence). The chain's CDR3 is CASSPPGGRGNEQFF. The CDR3 nucleotides are TGTGCCAGCAGCCCCCCGGGTGGCAGGGGGAATGAGCAGTTCTTC.

This clonotype was counted only a few times. The chain uses TRBV6-2 or TRBV6-3 and TRBJ2-2, with D hard to call. The germline V gene encodes CDR1 MNHEY and CDR2 SVGEGT. V was trimmed by 4 bases and J by 6 bases, leaving 12 bases between them. The CDR3 is 14 residues long. The CDR3 loop reads CASSSTRTAGELFF. The CDR3 DNA sequence: TGTGCCAGCAGTTCAACGCGGACGGCCGGGGAGCTGTTTTTT.

The V and J genes are TRBV12-3 or TRBV12-4 and TRBJ2-7, with TRBD1 as a possible D gene (6 bases). Deletions cut 6 bases from V and 6 bases from J, with 15 bases between. This CDR3 region has 13 residues. The CDR3 reads CASSRSPQGEQYF. For the CDR3, the DNA is TGTGCCAGCAGCCGGAGCCCACAGGGCGAGCAGTACTTC.

This clonotype came up a few times. The J gene is TRBJ1-2, the V gene TRBV27; D is perhaps TRBD1 (5 bases). CDR3 length: 17 amino acids. Trimming left V 8 bases short and J 2 bases short, with 24 bases between. The germline gives CDR1 MNHEY, CDR2 SMNVEV (reference sequence). CDR3: CASSKRGPLILNYGYTF. The DNA for the CDR3 is TGTGCCAGCTCGAAACGGGGCCCTTTAATTTTAAACTATGGCTACACCTTC.

This clonotype was observed a handful of times. The V and J genes are TRBV5-1 and TRBJ1-2, with TRBD1 matching over 9 bases. The CDR3 has 14 residues. CDR1 SGHRS and CDR2 YFSETQ come from the germline V gene. The V gene end was trimmed by 4 bases and the J gene end by 4 bases; junction bases not matched to a gene: 5. The CDR3 is CASSVQGAGYGYTF. CDR3 sequence (DNA): TGCGCCAGCAGCGTACAGGGGGCCGGCTATGGCTACACCTTC.

The V call is TRBV18, the J call TRBJ2-7; TRBD2 matches 11 bases. V dropped 1 base and J dropped 8; count of bases not matched to a gene: 10. The CDR3 loop spans 16 amino acids. Germline V gene sequence: CDR1 KGHSH, CDR2 LQKENI. CDR3 sequence reads: CASSPRLAGGTTKQYF. CDR3 bases: TGTGCCAGCTCACCACGTCTAGCGGGGGGTACTACGAAGCAGTACTTC. The whole variable domain, remainder taken from reference TRBV18 and TRBJ2-7, is NAGVMQNPRHLVRRRGQEARLRCSPMKGHSHVYWYRQLPEEGLKFMVYLQKENIIDESGMPKERFSAEFPKEGPSILRIQQVVRGDSAAYFCASSPRLAGGTTKQYFGPGTRLTVT.

This clonotype was detected many times. The chain links TRBV5-1 to TRBJ1-6; D is unresolved. This CDR3 comprises 14 residues. Deletions cut 0 bases from V and 4 bases from J, with 5 bases between. Germline CDR1 SGHRS, CDR2 YFSETQ. CDR3 sequence: CASSLEGYNSPLHF. The CDR3 nucleotides are TGCGCCAGCAGCTTGGAAGGGTATAATTCACCCCTCCACTTT.